This TCR beta chain is drawn from a study of technical replicates of blood from a handful of donors. The assay was immunoSEQ multiplex PCR, and TCRdb's table has in-frame clones only and misses some. The table shows tens of thousands of clones, with about 91% occurring only once. This CDR3 has 13 residues. From germline, CDR1 is SEHNR and CDR2 FQNEAQ (reference sequence). Trimming took 5 bases from V and 8 from J, leaving 15 bases between them. The chain joins TRBV7-9 to TRBJ1-2, with a possible D match to TRBD1 (6 bases). The clonotype originates from a human donor in good health. Input material: T cells isolated from PBMCs. CDR3: CASSRYRENGYTF. CDR3 coding DNA: TGTGCCAGCAGCCGATACAGGGAAAACGGCTACACCTTC.